This paragraph covers one T cell receptor (beta chain) sequence. As originally analysed: It was from reference gene primer amplification that nucleated cell counts were estimated. The assay was immunoSEQ multiplex PCR, and TCRdb's table has in-frame clones only and misses some. That table supplies the V and J calls and clone size; D and trimming were determined from the DNA. Among 140,000 to 150,000 clones listed, roughly 90% were seen once. This entry belongs to a study of blood T cell repertoires in COVID-19. Trimming removed 4 bases at V and 3 bases at J, with 19 bases between. The CDR3 has 17 amino acids. The V gene's germline CDR1 is SGHNT and CDR2 YYREEE (reference sequence). Ages ranged from roughly 18 to 100 years, with residence in 20 to 30 US areas. Before being deemed recovered, Cohort 3 donors had two negative PCRs, clearance, or symptom resolution.

The clonotype comes from a man aged 50 to 59 who had recovered from COVID-19. Input material: PBMCs or T cells enriched from blood (not recorded which). This rearrangement joins TRBV5-4 to TRBJ1-4; weak D call: TRBD1 (6 bases). CDR3 DNA: TGTGCCAGCAGCCCCCGCGGGGGGGGCCAAGCTAATGAAAAACTGTTTTTT. Translating it yields CASSPRGGGQANEKLFF.